This passage covers 3 T cell receptor beta chains from one sample sequenced in a study of blood T cell repertoires in COVID-19. Some clones are missing from TCRdb's copy, which holds only in-frame ones; the method was immunoSEQ multiplex PCR. Of 250,000 or so clones listed, around 83% are singletons. Sequencing was performed on peripheral blood. Every receptor here comes from a middle-aged woman who had recovered from COVID-19.

The V call is TRBV7-9, the J call TRBJ1-2, with 9 bases aligning to TRBD1. The CDR3 sequence is 15 residues long. Per germline, CDR1 SEHNR and CDR2 FQNEAQ (reference sequence). Germline trimming cut 5 bases from V and 4 bases from J; bases unmatched to any gene: 8. The CDR3 DNA is TGTGCCAGCAGCAAGGGACAGGGAAGAGGCTATGGCTACACCTTC. Residues: CASSKGQGRGYGYTF.

This clone was counted a single time. The CDR3 nucleotides read TGTGCCAGTAGCCGCCGGGGCAGGGGCAACACCGGGGAGCTGTTTTTT. Residues: CASSRRGRGNTGELFF. The chain combines TRBV19 with TRBJ2-2; D is possibly TRBD1 (6 bases). This CDR3 spans 16 amino acids. V shed 6 bases and J shed 2 bases, with 16 bases lying between them. Germline V gene data show CDR1 as LNHDA and CDR2 as SQIVND (reference sequence).

Worth noting for this clone: Sequence at one end of the junction differs from germline and may be a read error. CDR3 residues: CACRTSSDTQYF. CDR3 nucleotide sequence: TGTGCCTGCAGGACTAGCTCAGATACGCAGTATTTT. The rearrangement links TRBV2 to TRBJ2-3, with 8 nucleotides matching TRBD2. The CDR3 runs 12 residues. CDR1 SNHLY and CDR2 FYNNEI come from the germline V gene.